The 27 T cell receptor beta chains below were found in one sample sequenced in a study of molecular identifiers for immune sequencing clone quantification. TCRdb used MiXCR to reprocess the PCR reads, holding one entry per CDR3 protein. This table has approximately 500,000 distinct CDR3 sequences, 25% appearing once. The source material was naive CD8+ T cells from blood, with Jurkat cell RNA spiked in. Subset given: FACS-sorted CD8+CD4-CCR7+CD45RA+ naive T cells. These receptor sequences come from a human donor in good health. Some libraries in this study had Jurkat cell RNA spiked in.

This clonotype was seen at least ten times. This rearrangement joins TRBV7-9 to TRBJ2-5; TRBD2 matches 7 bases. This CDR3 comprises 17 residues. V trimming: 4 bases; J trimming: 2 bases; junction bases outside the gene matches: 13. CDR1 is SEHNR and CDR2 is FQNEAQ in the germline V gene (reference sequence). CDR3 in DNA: TGTGCCAGCAGCTCAAACCACCTAGCGGAGATTCAAGAGACCCAGTACTTC. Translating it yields CASSSNHLAEIQETQYF.

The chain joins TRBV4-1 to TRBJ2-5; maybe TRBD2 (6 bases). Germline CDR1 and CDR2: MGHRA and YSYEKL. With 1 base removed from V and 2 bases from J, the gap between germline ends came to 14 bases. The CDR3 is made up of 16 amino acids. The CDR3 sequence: CASSQGRGREQETQYF. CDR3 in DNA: TGCGCCAGCAGCCAAGGGAGGGGAAGAGAGCAAGAGACCCAGTACTTC.

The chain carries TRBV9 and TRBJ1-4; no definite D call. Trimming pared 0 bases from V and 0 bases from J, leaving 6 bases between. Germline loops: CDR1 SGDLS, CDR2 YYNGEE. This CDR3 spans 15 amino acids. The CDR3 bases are TGTGCCAGCAGCGTAGGGGCGGCAACTAATGAAAAACTGTTTTTT. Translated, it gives CASSVGAATNEKLFF.

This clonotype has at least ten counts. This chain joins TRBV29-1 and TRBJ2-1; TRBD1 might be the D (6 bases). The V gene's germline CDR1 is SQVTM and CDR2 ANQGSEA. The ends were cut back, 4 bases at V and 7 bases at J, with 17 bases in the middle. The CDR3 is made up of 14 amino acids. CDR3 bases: TGCAGCGTTGTGTCCCAGGGGTTTCGGAATGAGCAGTTCTTC. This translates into CSVVSQGFRNEQFF.

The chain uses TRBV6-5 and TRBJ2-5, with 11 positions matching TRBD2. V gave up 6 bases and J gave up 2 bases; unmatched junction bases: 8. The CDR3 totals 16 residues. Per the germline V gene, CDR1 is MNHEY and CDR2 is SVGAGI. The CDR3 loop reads CASSLLAGGDQETQYF. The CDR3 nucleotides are TGTGCCAGCAGCCTCTTAGCGGGGGGGGATCAAGAGACCCAGTACTTC.

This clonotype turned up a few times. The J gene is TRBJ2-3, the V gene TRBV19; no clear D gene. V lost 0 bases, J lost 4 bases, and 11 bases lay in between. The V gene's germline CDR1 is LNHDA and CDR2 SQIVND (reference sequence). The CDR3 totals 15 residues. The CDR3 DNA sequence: TGTGCCAGTAGTATAGATCGCTACCCCCCAGATACGCAGTATTTT. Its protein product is CASSIDRYPPDTQYF.

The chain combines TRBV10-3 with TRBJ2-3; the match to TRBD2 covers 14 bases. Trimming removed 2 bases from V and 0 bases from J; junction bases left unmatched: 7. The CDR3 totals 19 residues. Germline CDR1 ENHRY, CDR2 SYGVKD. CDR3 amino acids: CAISEPGTSGGPSTDTQYF. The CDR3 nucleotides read TGTGCCATCAGTGAGCCCGGGACTAGCGGGGGTCCAAGCACAGATACGCAGTATTTT.

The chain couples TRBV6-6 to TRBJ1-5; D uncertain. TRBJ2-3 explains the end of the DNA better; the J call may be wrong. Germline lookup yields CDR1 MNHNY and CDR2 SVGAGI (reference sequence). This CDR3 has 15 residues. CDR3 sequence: CASTLDRPDDQPQYF. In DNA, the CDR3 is TGTGCCAGCACCCTAGACCGTCCCGATGATCAGCCCCAGTATTTT.

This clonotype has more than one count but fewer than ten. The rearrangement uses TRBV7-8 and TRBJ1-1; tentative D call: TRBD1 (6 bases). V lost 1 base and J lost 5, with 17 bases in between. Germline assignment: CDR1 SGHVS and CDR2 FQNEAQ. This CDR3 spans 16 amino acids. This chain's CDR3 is CASSLVVGGWKTEAFF. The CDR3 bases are TGTGCCAGCAGCTTAGTGGTCGGGGGCTGGAAAACTGAAGCTTTCTTT.

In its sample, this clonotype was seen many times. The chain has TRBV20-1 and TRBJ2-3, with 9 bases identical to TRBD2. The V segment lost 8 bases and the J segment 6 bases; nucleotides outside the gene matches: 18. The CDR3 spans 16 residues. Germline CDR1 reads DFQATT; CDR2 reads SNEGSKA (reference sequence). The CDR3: CSLYSPSGRPTDTQYF. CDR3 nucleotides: TGCAGTCTATATAGTCCCAGCGGGAGGCCCACTGATACGCAGTATTTT.

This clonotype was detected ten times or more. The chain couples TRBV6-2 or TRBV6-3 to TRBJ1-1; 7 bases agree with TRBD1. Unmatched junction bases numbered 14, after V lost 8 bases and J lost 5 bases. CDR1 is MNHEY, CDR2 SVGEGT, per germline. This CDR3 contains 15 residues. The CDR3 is CASGARGPSWTEAFF. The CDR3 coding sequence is TGTGCCAGCGGGGCTAGGGGGCCTTCGTGGACTGAAGCTTTCTTT.

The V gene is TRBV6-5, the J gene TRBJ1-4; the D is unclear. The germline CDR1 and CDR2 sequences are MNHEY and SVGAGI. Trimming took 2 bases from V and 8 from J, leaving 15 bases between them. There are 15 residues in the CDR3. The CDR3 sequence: CASSYAIPNPEKLFF. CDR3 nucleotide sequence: TGTGCCAGCAGTTACGCCATTCCCAACCCGGAAAAACTGTTTTTT.

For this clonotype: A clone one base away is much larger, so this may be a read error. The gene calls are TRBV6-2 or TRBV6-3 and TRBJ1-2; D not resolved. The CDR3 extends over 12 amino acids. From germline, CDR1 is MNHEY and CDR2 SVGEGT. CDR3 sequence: CASSYWNYDYTF. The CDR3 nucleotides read TGTGCCAGCAGTTACTGGAACTATGACTACACCTTC.

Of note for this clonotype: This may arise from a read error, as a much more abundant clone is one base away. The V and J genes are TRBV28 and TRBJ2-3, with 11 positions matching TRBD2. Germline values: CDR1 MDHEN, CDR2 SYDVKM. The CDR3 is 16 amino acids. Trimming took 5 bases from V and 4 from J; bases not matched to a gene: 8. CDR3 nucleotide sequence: TGTGCCAGCAGTCCTGGGACTAGCGGACCCGCAGATACGCAGTATTTT. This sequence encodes CASSPGTSGPADTQYF.

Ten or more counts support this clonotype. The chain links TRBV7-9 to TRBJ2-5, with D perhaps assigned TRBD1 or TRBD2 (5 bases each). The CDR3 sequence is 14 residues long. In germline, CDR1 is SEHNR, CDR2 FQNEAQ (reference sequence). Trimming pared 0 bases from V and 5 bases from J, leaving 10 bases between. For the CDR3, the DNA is TGTGCCAGCAGCTTAGCAGTGGGGGAGGAGACCCAGTACTTC. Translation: CASSLAVGEETQYF.

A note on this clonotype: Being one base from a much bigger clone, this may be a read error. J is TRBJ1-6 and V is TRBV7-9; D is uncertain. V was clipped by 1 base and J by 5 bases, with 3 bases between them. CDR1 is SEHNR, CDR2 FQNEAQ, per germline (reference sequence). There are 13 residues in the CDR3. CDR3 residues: CASSLVNNSPLHF. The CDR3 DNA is TGTGCCAGCAGCTTAGTGAATAATTCACCCCTCCACTTT.

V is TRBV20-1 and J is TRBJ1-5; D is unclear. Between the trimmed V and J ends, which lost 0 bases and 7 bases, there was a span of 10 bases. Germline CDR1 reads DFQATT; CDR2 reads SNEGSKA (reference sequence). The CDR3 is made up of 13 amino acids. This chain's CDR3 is CSAREVWGQPQHF. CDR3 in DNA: TGCAGTGCTAGAGAAGTATGGGGACAGCCCCAGCATTTT.

CDR3 sequence (DNA): TGCAGTGCTAGAGATTCGGGGACTAGTGTGTACGAGCAGTACTTC. Protein: CSARDSGTSVYEQYF. V usage is TRBV20-1 and J usage is TRBJ2-7; 8 bases are a match to TRBD2. There are 15 residues in the CDR3. The germline gives CDR1 DFQATT, CDR2 SNEGSKA (reference sequence). V was clipped by 0 bases and J by 4 bases; unmatched bases: 8.

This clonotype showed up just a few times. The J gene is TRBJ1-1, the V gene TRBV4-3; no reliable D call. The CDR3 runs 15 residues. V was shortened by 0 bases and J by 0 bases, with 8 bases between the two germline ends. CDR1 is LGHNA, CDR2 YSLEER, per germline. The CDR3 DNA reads TGCGCCAGCAGCCAAGATTGGAGGATGAACACTGAAGCTTTCTTT. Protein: CASSQDWRMNTEAFF.

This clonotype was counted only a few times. CDR3 in DNA: TGTGCCAGCACCACCGCGGTGACAGGGAACACCGGGGAGCTGTTTTTT. Its translation is CASTTAVTGNTGELFF. The V call is TRBV7-9, the J call TRBJ2-2; possibly TRBD1 for D (6 bases). Germline lookup yields CDR1 SEHNR and CDR2 FQNEAQ (reference sequence). The CDR3 extends over 16 amino acids. V lost 7 bases, J lost 1 base, and 16 bases lay in between.

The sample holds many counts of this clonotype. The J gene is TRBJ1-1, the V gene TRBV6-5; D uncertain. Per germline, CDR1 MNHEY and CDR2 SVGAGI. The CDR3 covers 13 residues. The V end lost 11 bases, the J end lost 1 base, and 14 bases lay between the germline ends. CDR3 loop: CAVTEGWNTEAFF. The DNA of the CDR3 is TGTGCCGTAACGGAGGGCTGGAACACTGAAGCTTTCTTT.

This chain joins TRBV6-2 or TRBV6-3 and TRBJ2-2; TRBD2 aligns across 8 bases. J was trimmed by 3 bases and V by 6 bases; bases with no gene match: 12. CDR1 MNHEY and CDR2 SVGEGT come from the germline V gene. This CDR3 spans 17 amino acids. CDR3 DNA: TGTGCCAGCAGCTATGTCATAGGGACTAGTTACACCGGGGAGCTGTTTTTT. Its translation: CASSYVIGTSYTGELFF.

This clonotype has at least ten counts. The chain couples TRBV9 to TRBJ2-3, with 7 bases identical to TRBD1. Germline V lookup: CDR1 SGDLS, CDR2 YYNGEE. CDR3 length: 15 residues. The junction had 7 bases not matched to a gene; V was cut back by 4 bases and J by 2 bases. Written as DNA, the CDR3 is TGTGCCAGCAGCACCCGGGACAGCCTCACAGATACGCAGTATTTT. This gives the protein CASSTRDSLTDTQYF.

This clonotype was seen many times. CDR3 residues: CASSPPGGSYEQYF. As DNA, the CDR3 is TGTGCCAGCAGCCCCCCCGGCGGAAGCTACGAGCAGTACTTC. The rearrangement uses TRBV7-9 and TRBJ2-7, with D uncertain. Trimming stripped 5 bases from V and 3 bases from J, with 14 bases between. Germline CDR1 and CDR2: SEHNR and FQNEAQ (reference sequence). The CDR3 has 14 amino acids.

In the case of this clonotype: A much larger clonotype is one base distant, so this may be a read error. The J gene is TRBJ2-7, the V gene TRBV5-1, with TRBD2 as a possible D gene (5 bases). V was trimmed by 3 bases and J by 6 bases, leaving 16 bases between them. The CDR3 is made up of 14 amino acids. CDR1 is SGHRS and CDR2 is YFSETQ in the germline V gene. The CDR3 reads CASSWTGIDCEQYF. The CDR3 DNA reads TGCGCCAGCAGCTGGACGGGGATTGACTGCGAGCAGTACTTC.

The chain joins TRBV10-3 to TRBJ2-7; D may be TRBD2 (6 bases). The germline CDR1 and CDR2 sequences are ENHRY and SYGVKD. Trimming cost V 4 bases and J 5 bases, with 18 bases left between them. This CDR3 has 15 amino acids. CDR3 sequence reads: CAISGLEIAVHEQYF. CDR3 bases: TGTGCCATCAGTGGACTCGAGATAGCGGTCCACGAGCAGTACTTC.

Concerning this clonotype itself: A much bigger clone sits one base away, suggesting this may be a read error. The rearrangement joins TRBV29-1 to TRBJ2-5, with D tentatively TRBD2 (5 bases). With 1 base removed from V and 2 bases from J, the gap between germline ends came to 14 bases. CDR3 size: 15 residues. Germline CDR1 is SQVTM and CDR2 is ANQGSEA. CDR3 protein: CSVEGGRGIQETQYF. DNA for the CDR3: TGCAGCGTTGAAGGGGGTCGGGGTATACAAGAGACCCAGTACTTC.